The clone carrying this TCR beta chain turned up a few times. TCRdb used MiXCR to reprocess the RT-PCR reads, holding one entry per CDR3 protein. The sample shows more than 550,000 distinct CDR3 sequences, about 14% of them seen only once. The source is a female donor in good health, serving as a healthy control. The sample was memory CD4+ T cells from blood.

The CDR3 DNA reads TGCGCCAGCAGCCTCGGGCCAGCGGGAGTGGTAAATGAGCAGTTCTTC. Residues: CASSLGPAGVVNEQFF. The chain recombines TRBV5-1 with TRBJ2-1, with 8 bases fitting TRBD2. This CDR3 has 16 residues. V was pared by 4 bases and J by 7 bases, with 13 bases of the junction left unmatched. The germline V gene has CDR1 SGHRS and CDR2 YFSETQ.